This T cell receptor beta chain originates from a study of blood T cell repertoires in COVID-19. This CDR3 is built from 18 residues. The V and J ends lost 2 bases and 0 bases, in that order; junction bases with no gene match: 7. The germline V gene has CDR1 SGDLS and CDR2 YYNGEE. Repertoires were generated with immunoSEQ multiplex PCR, while TCRdb's copy carries only in-frame clones and drops some. The data show 70,000 or so clones, with about nine tenths seen just once and roughly 11% held by the top ten. The rearrangement links TRBV9 to TRBJ2-1; 11 bases agree with TRBD2. This TCR was recovered from a woman between 18 and 29 years old with acute or convalescent COVID-19. Sequenced input: peripheral blood. Here the CDR3 DNA reads TGTGCCAGCAGCGTGACTGGGACTAGCGGTAGCTCCTACAATGAGCAGTTCTTC. Encoded protein: CASSVTGTSGSSYNEQFF.